These 26 T cell receptor beta chains were sequenced from one sample in a study of blood T cell repertoires in COVID-19. Using immunoSEQ multiplex PCR, the repertoire was profiled, and TCRdb retains in-frame clones only, with some absent. The table lists 290,000 or so clones, 86% of them singletons. Sequencing input: PBMCs or T cells enriched from blood (not recorded which). These receptors were obtained from a woman younger than 35 who had recovered from COVID-19.

The chain has TRBV2 and TRBJ2-5; 8 bases line up with TRBD1. The CDR3 is made up of 13 amino acids. Germline CDR1 SNHLY, CDR2 FYNNEI. V was clipped by 5 bases and J by 5 bases; unmatched bases: 4. DNA for the CDR3: TGTGCCAGCAGTAGGACAGGGTTTGAGACCCAGTACTTC. This codes for CASSRTGFETQYF.

This clone was detected a few times. V is TRBV10-3 and J is TRBJ1-2; tentatively, D is TRBD1 (5 bases). This CDR3 contains 15 residues. Trimming cost V 6 bases and J 8 bases, with 22 bases left between them. Per germline, CDR1 ENHRY and CDR2 SYGVKD. CDR3 nucleotides: TGTGCCATCAGGGGCGACAGTGGGGCAGCCCTGGGCTACACCTTC. This codes for CAIRGDSGAALGYTF.

V gene TRBV11-2 combines with J gene TRBJ2-7, with D maybe TRBD2 (5 bases). The germline V gene encodes CDR1 SGHAT and CDR2 FQNNGV. Trimming removed 3 bases from V and 4 bases from J, with 7 bases in between. This CDR3 is built from 12 residues. CDR3 DNA: TGTGCCAGCAGCTTTACGGGATACGAGCAGTACTTC. Protein: CASSFTGYEQYF. Based on the CDR3 plus reference TRBV11-2 and TRBJ2-7, the full variable domain is EAGVAQSPRYKIIEKRQSVAFWCNPISGHATLYWYQQILGQGPKLLIQFQNNGVVDDSQLPKDRFSAERLKGVDSTLKIQPAKLEDSAVYLCASSFTGYEQYFGPGTRLTVT.

This clone was seen a few times. The chain recombines TRBV2 with TRBJ1-5; a possible D gene is TRBD1 (6 bases). Trimming pared 6 bases from V and 7 bases from J, leaving 13 bases between. Per germline, CDR1 SNHLY and CDR2 FYNNEI. The CDR3 length is 13 residues. CDR3 in DNA: TGTGCCAGCAGGCTGGGACACGGCCAGCCCCAGCATTTT. Residues: CASRLGHGQPQHF.

The chain carries TRBV3-1 (or the pseudogene TRBV3-2) and TRBJ2-2, with 8 bases lining up with TRBD2. The J segment lost 5 bases and the V segment lost 2 bases, leaving 4 bases of the junction unmatched. The germline CDR1 and CDR2 sequences are LGHDT and YNNKEL (reference sequence). The CDR3 covers 15 residues. Here the CDR3 DNA reads TGTGCCAGCAGCCAAAGCGGGGGAGGAACCGGGGAGCTGTTTTTT. This codes for CASSQSGGGTGELFF.

The chain has TRBV19 and TRBJ2-1, with TRBD2 matching 8 bases. With 2 bases clipped from V and 6 bases from J, the junction kept 21 bases outside the gene matches. CDR1 LNHDA and CDR2 SQIVND come from the germline V gene (reference sequence). The CDR3 spans 20 residues. CDR3 residues: CASSIMAVGGRRPRSNEQFF. CDR3 nucleotide sequence: TGTGCCAGTAGTATAATGGCAGTGGGCGGGAGGAGGCCCCGTAGCAATGAGCAGTTCTTC.

The genes are TRBV21-1 and TRBJ2-7; the table assigns TRBD1, which was not confirmed against the DNA. TRBV21-1 is annotated as a pseudogene. This CDR3 comprises 15 residues. CDR3 coding DNA: TGTGCCAGCAGCAAACTCGGGACATTTGGATACGAGCAGTACTTC. Amino acids: CASSKLGTFGYEQYF.

This rearrangement joins TRBV4-1 to TRBJ2-1; TRBD2 matches 12 bases. CDR1 is MGHRA and CDR2 is YSYEKL in the germline V gene. The J segment lost 5 bases and the V segment lost 2 bases, leaving 7 bases of the junction unmatched. The CDR3 extends over 17 amino acids. The CDR3 coding sequence is TGCGCCAGCAGCCAATCACGACTAGCGGGAGCGGACAATGAGCAGTTCTTC. Amino acid sequence: CASSQSRLAGADNEQFF.

CDR3 coding DNA: TGTGCCAGCAGTCTGGGCCCGGCGGAGACCCAGTACTTC. Translated: CASSLGPAETQYF. This chain connects TRBV2 to TRBJ2-5; D gene unclear. Per the germline V gene, CDR1 is SNHLY and CDR2 is FYNNEI. The CDR3 sequence is 13 residues long. V lost 5 bases to trimming and J lost 5 bases, with 12 bases between them.

The chain couples TRBV28 to TRBJ2-7; D is ambiguous. Germline assignment: CDR1 MDHEN and CDR2 SYDVKM. The V end was cut by 3 bases, the J end by 0 bases, with 3 bases between. The CDR3 runs 12 residues. The DNA of the CDR3 is TGTGCCAGCAGTTTGGCCTCCTACGAGCAGTACTTC. Translated, it gives CASSLASYEQYF.

The V and J genes are TRBV27 and TRBJ1-2; a possible D gene is TRBD1 (6 bases). Per germline, CDR1 MNHEY and CDR2 SMNVEV (reference sequence). The CDR3 length is 14 residues. The germline V and J ends were trimmed by 0 bases and 6 bases, with 11 bases remaining between them. This CDR3 reads CASSLSLGGDGYTF. CDR3 coding DNA: TGTGCCAGCAGTTTATCCCTAGGGGGAGATGGCTACACCTTC.

The chain carries TRBV19 and TRBJ2-7; D might be TRBD1 (6 bases). Germline CDR1 and CDR2: LNHDA and SQIVND (reference sequence). V lost 3 bases and J 5 bases, leaving 26 bases between the germline ends. CDR3 length equals 18 residues. CDR3 in amino acids: CASSMGNRGFNRVNEQYF. The DNA for the CDR3 is TGTGCCAGTAGTATGGGGAACCGGGGATTTAACAGGGTCAACGAGCAGTACTTC.

V and J are TRBV6-5 and TRBJ2-1, with D possibly being TRBD1 (6 bases). The CDR3 has 14 amino acids. Germline CDR1 reads MNHEY; CDR2 reads SVGAGI. With 2 bases removed from V and 9 bases from J, the gap between germline ends came to 14 bases. The CDR3 coding sequence is TGTGCCAGCAGTTACCTCGAACAGGGCTCTGAGCAGTTCTTC. Amino acid sequence: CASSYLEQGSEQFF.

The chain couples TRBV5-1 to TRBJ1-1, with TRBD1 identical over 10 bases. Losses at the gene ends were 3 bases for V and 0 bases for J; bases not matched to a gene: 5. This CDR3 comprises 16 residues. Germline CDR1 and CDR2: SGHRS and YFSETQ. In DNA form, the CDR3 reads TGCGCCAGCAGCTCGGGACAGGGGAGTATGAACACTGAAGCTTTCTTT. As protein: CASSSGQGSMNTEAFF.

The chain employs TRBV2 and TRBJ2-1, with TRBD2 identical over 7 bases. With 0 bases clipped from V and 9 bases from J, the junction kept 8 bases outside the gene matches. Looked up from germline, CDR1 is SNHLY and CDR2 is FYNNEI. CDR3 length: 15 residues. CDR3 sequence reads: CASSEASGGRGEQFF. The CDR3 DNA reads TGTGCCAGCAGTGAAGCGTCGGGGGGACGGGGTGAGCAGTTCTTC.

The gene calls are TRBV5-1 and TRBJ1-1; D gene unclear. The CDR3 is 16 residues long. With 0 bases removed from V and 1 base from J, the gap between germline ends came to 13 bases. Per germline, CDR1 SGHRS and CDR2 YFSETQ. The CDR3, as DNA: TGCGCCAGCAGCTTGGCCAAAAACAGCCGGAACACTGAAGCTTTCTTT. Amino acid sequence: CASSLAKNSRNTEAFF. Looking up the rest from reference TRBV5-1 and TRBJ1-1 gives the full variable domain: KAGVTQTPRYLIKTRGQQVTLSCSPISGHRSVSWYQQTPGQGLQFLFEYFSETQRNKGNFPGRFSGRQFSNSRSEMNVSTLELGDSALYLCASSLAKNSRNTEAFFGQGTRLTVV.

The rearrangement joins TRBV3-1 (or the pseudogene TRBV3-2) to TRBJ2-7; no clear D. This CDR3 region has 13 residues. Germline assignment: CDR1 LGHDT and CDR2 YNNKEL (reference sequence). Trimming took 1 base from V and 3 from J, leaving 7 bases between them. Here the CDR3 reads CASSQGNFYEQYF. Here the CDR3 DNA reads TGTGCCAGCAGCCAAGGTAATTTCTACGAGCAGTACTTC.

In DNA, the CDR3 is TGCGCCAGCAGCGTAACTACGAGCGGTTACAATGAGCAGTTCTTC. This codes for CASSVTTSGYNEQFF. This chain uses TRBV5-1 with TRBJ2-1; TRBD2 might be the D (5 bases). Trimming cost V 4 bases and J 4 bases, with 15 bases left between them. In germline, CDR1 is SGHRS, CDR2 YFSETQ. The length of the CDR3 is 15 residues. Based on the CDR3 plus reference TRBV5-1 and TRBJ2-1, the full variable domain is KAGVTQTPRYLIKTRGQQVTLSCSPISGHRSVSWYQQTPGQGLQFLFEYFSETQRNKGNFPGRFSGRQFSNSRSEMNVSTLELGDSALYLCASSVTTSGYNEQFFGPGTRLTVL.

The V gene is TRBV6-1, the J gene TRBJ2-2; the D is unclear. This CDR3 is built from 15 residues. Germline V gene lookup returns CDR1 MNHNS and CDR2 SASEGT. The V end was cut by 0 bases, the J end by 4 bases, with 9 bases between. The DNA for the CDR3 is TGTGCCAGCAGTGAAGCGCTGGCAGGCACCGGGGAGCTGTTTTTT. Its translation: CASSEALAGTGELFF.

This clone was detected a few times. This rearrangement joins TRBV5-4 to TRBJ2-7, with D uncertain. This CDR3 is built from 14 residues. CDR1 is SGHNT, CDR2 YYREEE, per germline (reference sequence). Trimming took 0 bases from V and 1 from J, leaving 8 bases between them. The CDR3: CASSLGSGSYEQYF. CDR3 coding DNA: TGTGCCAGCAGCTTGGGATCAGGATCCTACGAGCAGTACTTC.

V gene TRBV19 combines with J gene TRBJ1-4; D might be TRBD1 (5 bases). The germline V and J ends were trimmed by 6 bases and 5 bases, with 13 bases remaining between them. This CDR3 contains 14 residues. Germline V CDR1 and CDR2: LNHDA, SQIVND (reference sequence). As DNA, the CDR3 is TGTGCCAGTAGCGAATGGGGCCTAAATGAAAAACTGTTTTTT. Translated, it gives CASSEWGLNEKLFF. The complete variable domain, with remaining parts taken from reference TRBV19 and TRBJ1-4, reads DGGITQSPKYLFRKEGQNVTLSCEQNLNHDAMYWYRQDPGQGLRLIYYSQIVNDFQKGDIAEGYSVSREKKESFPLTVTSAQKNPTAFYLCASSEWGLNEKLFFGSGTQLSVL.

The chain employs TRBV11-2 and TRBJ2-3; 8 nucleotides line up with TRBD2. Losses at the gene ends were 5 bases for V and 8 bases for J; bases not matched to a gene: 9. Looked up from germline, CDR1 is SGHAT and CDR2 is FQNNGV. CDR3 length: 14 residues. CDR3 amino acids: CASSLGTSGGTQYF. CDR3 DNA: TGTGCCAGCAGCCTCGGGACTAGTGGGGGTACGCAGTATTTT. The variable domain in full, with the rest retrieved from reference TRBV11-2 and TRBJ2-3, is EAGVAQSPRYKIIEKRQSVAFWCNPISGHATLYWYQQILGQGPKLLIQFQNNGVVDDSQLPKDRFSAERLKGVDSTLKIQPAKLEDSAVYLCASSLGTSGGTQYFGPGTRLTVL.

This clone was detected once. The V and J genes are TRBV19 and TRBJ2-7; a weak D match, TRBD2 (5 bases). Trimming took 4 bases from V and 3 from J, leaving 13 bases between them. CDR3 length: 14 amino acids. Germline assignment: CDR1 LNHDA and CDR2 SQIVND (reference sequence). CDR3 residues: CASSTTGGVYEQYF. The DNA of the CDR3 is TGTGCCAGTAGTACCACCGGAGGAGTCTACGAGCAGTACTTC.

A few counts support this clone. This chain links TRBV4-1 with TRBJ2-7; 7 bases map to TRBD2. The CDR3 has 13 residues. V was pared by 1 base and J by 12 bases, with 9 bases of the junction left unmatched. The germline CDR1 and CDR2 sequences are MGHRA and YSYEKL. In nucleotides, the CDR3 is TGCGCCAGCAGCCAAGTAGGCGGCGGGAGATTGTACTTC. Translation gives CASSQVGGGRLYF.

V is TRBV30 and J is TRBJ2-3; unclear D gene. Trimming cost V 2 bases and J 2 bases, with 8 bases left between them. Germline CDR1 is GTSNPN and CDR2 is SVGIG (reference sequence). CDR3 size: 13 residues. CDR3 DNA: TGTGCCTGGAGTTCAGAAAACACAGATACGCAGTATTTT. Its protein is CAWSSENTDTQYF.

V is TRBV7-9 and J is TRBJ2-5, with 7 bases identical to TRBD1. J gave up 1 base and V 6 bases, and 8 bases lay outside the gene matches. Germline V gene data show CDR1 as SEHNR and CDR2 as FQNEAQ (reference sequence). The CDR3 runs to 15 residues. The CDR3 region is CASRPIAGGQETQYF. In DNA, the CDR3 is TGTGCCAGCAGGCCAATCGCAGGGGGCCAAGAGACCCAGTACTTC.